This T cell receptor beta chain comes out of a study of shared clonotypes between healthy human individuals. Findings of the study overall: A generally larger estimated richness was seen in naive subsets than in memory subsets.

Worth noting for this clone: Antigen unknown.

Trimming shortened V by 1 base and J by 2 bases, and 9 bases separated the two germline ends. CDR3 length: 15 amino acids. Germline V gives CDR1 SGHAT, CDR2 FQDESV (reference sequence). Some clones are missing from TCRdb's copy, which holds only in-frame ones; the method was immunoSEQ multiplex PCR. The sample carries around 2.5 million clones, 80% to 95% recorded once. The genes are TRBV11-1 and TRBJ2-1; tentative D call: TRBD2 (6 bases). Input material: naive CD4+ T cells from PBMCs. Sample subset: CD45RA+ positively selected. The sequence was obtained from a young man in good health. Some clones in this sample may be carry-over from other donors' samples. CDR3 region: CASSLDGGTYNEQFF. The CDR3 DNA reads TGTGCCAGCAGCTTAGACGGGGGAACCTACAATGAGCAGTTCTTC.